This T cell receptor beta chain was profiled in a study of beta chain features in type 1 diabetes. In this sample, this clone turned up a few times. The ends lost 1 base at V and 5 bases at J; junction bases unmatched: 4. Germline V CDR1 and CDR2: SGHNT, YENEEA. The CDR3 extends over 15 amino acids. The authors reverse transcribed all of the isolated RNA, so sequencing captured expressed TCRB transcripts. Clones were read by immunoSEQ multiplex PCR, and TCRdb kept only the in-frame ones, dropping some. The data show approximately 140,000 clones, with 9% to 10% seen just once and approximately 0.69% held by the top ten. Over 95% purity was reached by all sorted populations.

Source material: central memory CD4+ T cells from blood. The sequence was obtained from a woman aged 40 to 50 in good health. The chain joins TRBV11-3 to TRBJ2-7; 11 bases align to TRBD1. CDR3 protein: CASSLAGQGVNEQYF. Here the CDR3 DNA reads TGTGCCAGCAGCTTAGCGGGACAGGGGGTCAACGAGCAGTACTTC.